These T cell receptor beta chains were read from a single sample in a study of blood T cell repertoires in COVID-19. The table came from immunoSEQ multiplex PCR; TCRdb's copy has only in-frame clones and leaves some out. The sample records about 330,000 clones, over 80% being singletons. The sample was PBMCs or T cells enriched from blood (not recorded which). The receptor source for this set is a man younger than 40 who had recovered from COVID-19. Both conserved end residues are part of each CDR3. A D gene is named only where the DNA matches it firmly. Only some rows state a clone size, as once, few, many or a class for expanded clones.

size,D,length,V,J,DNA,CDR3
-,-,14,TRBV27,TRBJ1-2,TGTGCCAGCAGTTTCAACGGGGGTAACTATGGCTACACCTTC,CASSFNGGNYGYTF
-,-,16,TRBV5-1,TRBJ2-7,TGCGCCAGCAGCTTGATGGTGGGGGCCGCGGCCTACGAGCAGTACTTC,CASSLMVGAAAYEQYF
-,-,14,TRBV6-5,TRBJ1-2,TGTGCCAGCAGCCCCTCAGCAGGCAGCTATGGCTACACCTTC,CASSPSAGSYGYTF
-,-,15,TRBV5-1,TRBJ2-2,TGCGCCAGCAGCTTGGACAGACCGAACACCGGGGAGCTGTTTTTT,CASSLDRPNTGELFF
-,TRBD2,14,TRBV28,TRBJ2-7,TGTGCCAGCAGGAGGGGACTAGGAGGATACGAGCAGTACTTC,CASRRGLGGYEQYF
-,TRBD2,13,TRBV2,TRBJ2-5,TGTGCCGGCACCTTGGGACTAGAAGAGACCCAGTACTTC,CAGTLGLEETQYF
once,-,15,TRBV7-9,TRBJ1-6,TGTGCCAGCAGCCTCTACCGCGGGGGGAATTCACCCCTCCACTTT,CASSLYRGGNSPLHF
-,TRBD1,14,TRBV7-9,TRBJ2-7,TGTGCCAGCAGCACAGACCGACAGGGCAACGAGCAGTACTTC,CASSTDRQGNEQYF
-,TRBD1,15,TRBV6-5,TRBJ1-5,TGTGCCAGCAGCCTAGGACAGGGTAGCAATCAGCCCCAGCATTTT,CASSLGQGSNQPQHF
-,TRBD2,13,TRBV29-1,TRBJ2-3,TGCAGCGTTGCCGGGGGGGGGACAGATACGCAGTATTTT,CSVAGGGTDTQYF
-,-,13,TRBV7-9,TRBJ1-5,TGTGCCAGCAGCTTAGGTCCCCAGCAGCCCCAGCATTTT,CASSLGPQQPQHF
-,TRBD1,15,TRBV28,TRBJ1-5,TGTGCCAGCAGTTTTCTGACAGGGAATAATCAGCCCCAGCATTTT,CASSFLTGNNQPQHF
-,-,13,TRBV28,TRBJ1-4,TGTGCCAGCAGTCCCGCCCACGCCGGAAAACTGTTTTTT,CASSPAHAGKLFF
-,TRBD2,15,TRBV27,TRBJ2-7,TGTGCCAGCAGTTTATCGGCCCTAGCGGCGTACGAGCAGTACTTC,CASSLSALAAYEQYF
-,TRBD2,13,TRBV12-5,TRBJ2-3,TGTGCTAGTGCATCTCGGGGGGGAGATACGCAGTATTTT,CASASRGGDTQYF
-,-,14,TRBV4-1,TRBJ2-5,TGCGCCAGCAGCCAAGATCCCGGACTGGAGACCCAGTACTTC,CASSQDPGLETQYF
-,-,16,TRBV6-1,TRBJ1-5,TGTGCCAGCAGTGAAGTTGTGGGGAGTGTCAATCAGCCCCAGCATTTT,CASSEVVGSVNQPQHF
-,-,15,TRBV28,TRBJ2-5,TGTGCCAGCAGTTTGATTCTCTCGGGGGAAGAGACCCAGTACTTC,CASSLILSGEETQYF
-,TRBD1,15,TRBV24-1,TRBJ1-4,TGTGCCACCAGTGATTCGACAGGGACTAATGAAAAACTGTTTTTT,CATSDSTGTNEKLFF
-,TRBD1,14,TRBV28,TRBJ1-5,TGTGCCAGCAGACTAGGGACAGCTCGTGAGCCCCAGCATTTT,CASRLGTAREPQHF
-,TRBD2,15,TRBV13,TRBJ2-2,TGTGCCAGCAGCGATAGCGGGGGGCCTACCGGGGAGCTGTTTTTT,CASSDSGGPTGELFF
-,TRBD1,14,TRBV11-3,TRBJ2-7,TGTGCCAGCAGCTTTATGGACAGGGGGAAAGAGCAGTACTTC,CASSFMDRGKEQYF
-,-,15,TRBV18,TRBJ1-4,TGTGCCAGCTCACCATTACAGGGCGGACAGGAAAAACTGTTTTTT,CASSPLQGGQEKLFF
-,TRBD2,14,TRBV10-2,TRBJ2-3,TGCGCCACCACCGGGACTAGCATAGGGGATACGCAGTATTTT,CATTGTSIGDTQYF
-,TRBD1,15,TRBV6-5,TRBJ1-2,TGTGCCAGCAGTAATCGGGGACAGGGGATCGATGGCTACACCTTC,CASSNRGQGIDGYTF
-,TRBD1,15,TRBV19,TRBJ1-5,TGTGCCAGTAGTATCGGGACAGGGAAGGGTCAGCCCCAGCATTTT,CASSIGTGKGQPQHF
-,TRBD2,16,TRBV10-3,TRBJ2-1,TGTGCCATCAGGAACCCTAGCGGGGGGAAATACAATGAGCAGTTCTTC,CAIRNPSGGKYNEQFF
-,TRBD1,16,TRBV2,TRBJ1-1,TGTGCCAGCAGTCTTGGGACAGGGGCTCTGAACACTGAAGCTTTCTTT,CASSLGTGALNTEAFF
-,TRBD1,15,TRBV10-3,TRBJ2-7,TGTGCCATCAGTGGCCGGGACAGGGGACCCCTGGAGCAGTACTTC,CAISGRDRGPLEQYF
-,-,14,TRBV7-3,TRBJ2-6,TGTGCCAGCAGCCTAGCTTCCGGGGCCAACGTCCTGACTTTC,CASSLASGANVLTF
-,TRBD2,16,TRBV9,TRBJ2-1,TGTGCCAGCAGCGTAGCAAGCGGGGGCTCCTACAATGAGCAGTTCTTC,CASSVASGGSYNEQFF
-,-,13,TRBV30,TRBJ1-4,TGTGCCTGGAGCGAGGGGGTAAACGAAAAACTGTTTTTT,CAWSEGVNEKLFF
-,-,13,TRBV9,TRBJ2-3,TGTGCCAGCAGCGTAGGCGGGCCAGATACGCAGTATTTT,CASSVGGPDTQYF
-,-,16,TRBV19,TRBJ1-5,TGTGCCAGTAGTATACTTGGCGATCGTGGCGGGGAGCCCCAGCATTTT,CASSILGDRGGEPQHF
-,-,15,TRBV23-1,TRBJ2-7,TGCGCCAGCAGTCGCGGGACGTACGTCTCCTACGAGCAGTACTTC,CASSRGTYVSYEQYF
-,TRBD1,13,TRBV7-2,TRBJ2-1,TGTGCCAGCGGCGAGGGGGCGTACAATGAGCAGTTCTTC,CASGEGAYNEQFF
few,TRBD2,14,TRBV20-1,TRBJ2-1,TGCAGTGCTAGTATGGATAGCGGGGGCAATGAGCAGTTCTTC,CSASMDSGGNEQFF
once,-,16,TRBV4-1,TRBJ2-3,TGCGCCAGCAGCCAAGACCGGGGGAGTAGCACAGATACGCAGTATTTT,CASSQDRGSSTDTQYF
-,-,13,TRBV9,TRBJ1-3,TGTGCCAGCAGCGTTTATCCTGGAAACACCATATATTTT,CASSVYPGNTIYF
-,-,12,TRBV5-1,TRBJ2-1,TGCGCCAGCAGGCAGGGCTCCAATGAGCAGTTCTTC,CASRQGSNEQFF
-,TRBD2,15,TRBV5-4,TRBJ2-1,TGTGCCAGCAGCTTTCGAGCGGGGGGGTACAATGAGCAGTTCTTC,CASSFRAGGYNEQFF
once,-,14,TRBV11-2,TRBJ2-2,TGTGCCAGCAGCTTACAACAGAACACCGGGGAGCTGTTTTTT,CASSLQQNTGELFF